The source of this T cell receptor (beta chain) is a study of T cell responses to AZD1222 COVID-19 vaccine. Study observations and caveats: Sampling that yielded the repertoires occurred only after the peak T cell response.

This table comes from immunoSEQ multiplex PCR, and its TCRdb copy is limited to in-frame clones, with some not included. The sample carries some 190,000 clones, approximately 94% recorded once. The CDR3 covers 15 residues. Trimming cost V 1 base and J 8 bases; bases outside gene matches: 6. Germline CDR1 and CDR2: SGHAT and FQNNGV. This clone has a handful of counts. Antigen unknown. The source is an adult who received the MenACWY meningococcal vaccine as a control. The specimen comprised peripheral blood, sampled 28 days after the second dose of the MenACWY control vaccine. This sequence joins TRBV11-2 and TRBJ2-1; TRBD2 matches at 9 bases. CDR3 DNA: TGTGCCAGCAGCTTAGGGACTAGCGTAAGTCATGAGCAGTTCTTC. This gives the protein CASSLGTSVSHEQFF. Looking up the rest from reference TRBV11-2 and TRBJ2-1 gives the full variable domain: EAGVAQSPRYKIIEKRQSVAFWCNPISGHATLYWYQQILGQGPKLLIQFQNNGVVDDSQLPKDRFSAERLKGVDSTLKIQPAKLEDSAVYLCASSLGTSVSHEQFFGPGTRLTVL.